This T cell receptor (beta chain) was identified in a study of blood T cell repertoires in COVID-19. The trim removed 4 bases at V and 0 bases at J, leaving 3 bases unmatched. Germline V CDR1 and CDR2: LGHNA, YNFKEQ. There are 16 residues in the CDR3. In this sample, this clone turned up a few times. Only in-frame clones appear in the TCRdb table, and some are missing; sequencing was by immunoSEQ multiplex PCR. Of around 180,000 clones in the sample, about three quarters were seen once. Seattle patients were enrolled during active infection and followed longitudinally. The receptor's source is an elderly woman with COVID-19, enrolled during active disease. The specimen was peripheral blood. The chain couples TRBV4-2 to TRBJ2-4; 10 positions match TRBD2. Here the CDR3 reads CASSPGLAEAKNIQYF. DNA of the CDR3: TGTGCCAGCAGCCCAGGACTAGCGGAAGCCAAAAACATTCAGTACTTC.